The 9 T cell receptor beta chains reported below all come from one sample, sequenced in a study of T cell responses to AZD1222 COVID-19 vaccine. The protocol was immunoSEQ multiplex PCR, while the TCRdb copy is restricted to in-frame clones and leaves out a portion. The sample shows more than 100,000 clones, 75% to 95% of them seen only once. This material consisted of peripheral blood, taken 28 days after the second AZD1222 dose. These receptors all stem from an adult who received the AZD1222 COVID-19 vaccine.

The V and J genes are TRBV10-2 and TRBJ2-7, with 8 bases identical to TRBD2. CDR1 WSHSY and CDR2 SAAADI come from the germline V gene. The CDR3 extends over 15 amino acids. V was pared by 2 bases and J by 0 bases, with 3 bases of the junction left unmatched. The CDR3 DNA reads TGCGCCAGCAGTGAGGGTAGCGGGGACTCCTACGAGCAGTACTTC. This codes for CASSEGSGDSYEQYF.

The chain links TRBV11-3 to TRBJ2-7, with 8 bases that match TRBD1. Germline-derived CDR1 and CDR2 are SGHNT and YENEEA. V shed 1 base, J shed 2 bases, and the junction held 4 bases outside the gene matches. There are 15 residues in the CDR3. CDR3 nucleotides: TGTGCCAGCAGCTTAGCGGGACAGGCGCCCTACGAGCAGTACGTC. This sequence encodes CASSLAGQAPYEQYV.

The chain links TRBV27 to TRBJ1-1; D uncertain. CDR1 is MNHEY, CDR2 SMNVEV, per germline (reference sequence). This CDR3 has 13 residues. Trimming left V 3 bases short and J 5 bases short, with 10 bases between. CDR3 sequence (DNA): TGTGCCAGCAGTTTGGGTCAGAGGACTGAAGCTTTCTTT. Translation: CASSLGQRTEAFF.

This sequence joins TRBV6-5 and TRBJ1-4; 9 positions agree with TRBD1. The CDR3 is 14 amino acids. V gave up 5 bases and J gave up 3 bases; unmatched junction bases: 1. The V gene's germline CDR1 is MNHEY and CDR2 SVGAGI. The CDR3 DNA reads TGTGCCAGCAGTAGGACAGGGGCTAATGAAAAACTGTTTTTT. Protein: CASSRTGANEKLFF.

The CDR3 DNA reads as TGTGCCAGCAGCTTAGGACAGGGACTCCACCAGCCCCAGCATTTT. Protein sequence: CASSLGQGLHQPQHF. The chain combines TRBV7-2 with TRBJ1-5; 7 bases align to TRBD1. V dropped 1 base and J dropped 7; count of bases not matched to a gene: 7. The CDR3 contains 15 residues. CDR1 and CDR2 from the germline V gene are SGHTA and FQGNSA. The whole variable domain, remainder taken from reference TRBV7-2 and TRBJ1-5, is GAGVSQSPSNKVTEKGKDVELRCDPISGHTALYWYRQSLGQGLEFLIYFQGNSAPDKSGLPSDRFSAERTGGSVSTLTIQRTQQEDSAVYLCASSLGQGLHQPQHFGDGTRLSIL.

The chain carries TRBV6-1 and TRBJ2-7, with TRBD1 as a possible D gene (6 bases). The ends were cut back, 4 bases at V and 2 bases at J, with 6 bases in the middle. Germline V gene data show CDR1 as MNHNS and CDR2 as SASEGT. This CDR3 has 12 amino acids. CDR3 DNA sequence: TGTGCCAGCAGTGGGACAGCCTACGAGCAGTACTTC. Translation gives CASSGTAYEQYF.

Written as DNA, the CDR3 is TGTGCCAGCAGTGCCTCCCTCAATGAGCAGTTCTTC. Translated, it gives CASSASLNEQFF. V and J are TRBV2 and TRBJ2-1, with D hard to call. Germline-derived CDR1 and CDR2 are SNHLY and FYNNEI. CDR3 length equals 12 residues. V lost 4 bases and J 6 bases, leaving 7 bases between the germline ends.

The rearrangement links TRBV9 to TRBJ1-2, with unresolved D. This CDR3 contains 15 residues. The germline gives CDR1 SGDLS, CDR2 YYNGEE. V lost 0 bases, J lost 4 bases, and 13 bases lay in between. The CDR3 nucleotides read TGTGCCAGCAGCGTAGATCCTCAACATACCTATGGCTACACCTTC. This codes for CASSVDPQHTYGYTF. Filled out from reference TRBV9 and TRBJ1-2, the complete variable domain reads DSGVTQTPKHLITATGQRVTLRCSPRSGDLSVYWYQQSLDQGLQFLIQYYNGEERAKGNILERFSAQQFPDLHSELNLSSLELGDSALYFCASSVDPQHTYGYTFGSGTRLTVV.

V is TRBV5-6 and J is TRBJ2-7; D unclear. Germline CDR1 is SGHDT and CDR2 is YYEEEE. V was shortened by 0 bases and J by 3 bases, with 13 bases between the two germline ends. The CDR3 extends over 15 amino acids. The CDR3 reads CASSLDQVPFYEQYV. CDR3 in DNA: TGTGCCAGCAGCTTGGATCAGGTCCCTTTCTACGAGCAGTACGTC.